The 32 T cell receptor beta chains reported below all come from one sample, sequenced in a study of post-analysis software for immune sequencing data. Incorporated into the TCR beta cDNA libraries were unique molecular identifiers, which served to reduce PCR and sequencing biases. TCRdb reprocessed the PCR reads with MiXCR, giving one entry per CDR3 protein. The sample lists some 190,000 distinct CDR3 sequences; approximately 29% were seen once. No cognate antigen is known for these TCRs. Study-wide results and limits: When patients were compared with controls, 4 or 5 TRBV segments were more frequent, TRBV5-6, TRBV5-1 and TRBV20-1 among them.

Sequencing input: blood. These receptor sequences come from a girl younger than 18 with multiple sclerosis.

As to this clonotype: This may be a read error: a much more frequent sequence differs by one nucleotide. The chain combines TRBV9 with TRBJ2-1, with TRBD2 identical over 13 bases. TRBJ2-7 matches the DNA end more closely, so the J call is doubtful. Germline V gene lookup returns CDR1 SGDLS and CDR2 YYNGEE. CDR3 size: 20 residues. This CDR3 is CASSVASGLAGSSSYNEQYF. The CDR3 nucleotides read TGTGCCAGCAGCGTAGCTTCGGGACTAGCGGGATCAAGCTCCTACAATGAGCAGTACTTC.

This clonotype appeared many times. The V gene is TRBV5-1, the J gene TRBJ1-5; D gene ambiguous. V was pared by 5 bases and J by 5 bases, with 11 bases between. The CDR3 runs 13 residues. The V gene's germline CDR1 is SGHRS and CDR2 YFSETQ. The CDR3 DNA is TGCGCCAGCAGGCTGGACGGTTATCAGCCCCAGCATTTT. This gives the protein CASRLDGYQPQHF.

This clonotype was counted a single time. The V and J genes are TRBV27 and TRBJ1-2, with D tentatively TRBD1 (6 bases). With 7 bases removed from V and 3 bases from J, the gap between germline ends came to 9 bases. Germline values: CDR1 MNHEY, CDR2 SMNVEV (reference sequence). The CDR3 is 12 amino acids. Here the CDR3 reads CASKGEDYGYTF. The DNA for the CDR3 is TGTGCCAGCAAGGGGGAAGACTATGGCTACACCTTC.

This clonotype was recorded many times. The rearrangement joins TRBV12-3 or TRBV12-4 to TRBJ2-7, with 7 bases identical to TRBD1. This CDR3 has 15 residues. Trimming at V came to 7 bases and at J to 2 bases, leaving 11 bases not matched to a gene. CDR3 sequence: CASTEGQRLTYEQYF. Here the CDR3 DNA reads TGTGCCAGCACCGAGGGACAGCGCCTTACCTACGAGCAGTACTTC.

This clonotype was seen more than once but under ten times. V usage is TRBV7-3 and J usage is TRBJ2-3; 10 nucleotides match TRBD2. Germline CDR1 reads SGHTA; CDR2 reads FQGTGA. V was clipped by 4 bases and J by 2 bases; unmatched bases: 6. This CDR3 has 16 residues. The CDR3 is CASSSPSGGPTDTQYF. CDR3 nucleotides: TGTGCCAGCAGCTCTCCTAGCGGGGGACCCACAGATACGCAGTATTTT.

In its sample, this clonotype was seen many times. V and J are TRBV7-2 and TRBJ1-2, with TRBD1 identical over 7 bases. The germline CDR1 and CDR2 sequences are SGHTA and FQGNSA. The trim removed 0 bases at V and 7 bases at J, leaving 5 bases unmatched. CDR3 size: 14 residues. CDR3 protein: CASSLAGQGVGYTF. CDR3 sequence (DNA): TGTGCCAGCAGCTTAGCGGGGCAGGGGGTTGGCTACACCTTC. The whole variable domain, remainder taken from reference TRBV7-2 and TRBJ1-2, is GAGVSQSPSNKVTEKGKDVELRCDPISGHTALYWYRQSLGQGLEFLIYFQGNSAPDKSGLPSDRFSAERTGGSVSTLTIQRTQQEDSAVYLCASSLAGQGVGYTFGSGTRLTVV.

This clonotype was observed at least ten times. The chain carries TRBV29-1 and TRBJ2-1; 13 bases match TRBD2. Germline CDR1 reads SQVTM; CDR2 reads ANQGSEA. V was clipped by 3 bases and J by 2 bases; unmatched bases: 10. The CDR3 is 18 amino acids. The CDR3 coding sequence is TGCAGCGTTGATGGGGGGTATGGACTAGCGGGAGCCTACAATGAGCAGTTCTTC. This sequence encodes CSVDGGYGLAGAYNEQFF.

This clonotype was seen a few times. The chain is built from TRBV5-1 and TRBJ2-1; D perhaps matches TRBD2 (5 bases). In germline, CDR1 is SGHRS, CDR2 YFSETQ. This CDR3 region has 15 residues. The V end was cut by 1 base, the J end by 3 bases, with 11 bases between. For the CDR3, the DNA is TGCGCCAGCAGCTTGCAAGCGGAGTTCTACAATGAGCAGTTCTTC. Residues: CASSLQAEFYNEQFF.

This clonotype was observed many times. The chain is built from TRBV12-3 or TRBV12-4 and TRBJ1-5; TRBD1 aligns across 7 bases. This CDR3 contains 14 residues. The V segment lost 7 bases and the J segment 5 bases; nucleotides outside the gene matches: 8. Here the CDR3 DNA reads TGTGCCAGCACCCTGACAGGGCCCCATCAGCCCCAGCATTTT. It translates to CASTLTGPHQPQHF.

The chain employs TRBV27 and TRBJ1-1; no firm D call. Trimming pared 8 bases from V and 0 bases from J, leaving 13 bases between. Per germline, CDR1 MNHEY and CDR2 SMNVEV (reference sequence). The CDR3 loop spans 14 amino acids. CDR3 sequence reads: CASGRGTVNTEAFF. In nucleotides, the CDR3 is TGTGCCAGCGGGCGGGGAACGGTGAACACTGAAGCTTTCTTT.

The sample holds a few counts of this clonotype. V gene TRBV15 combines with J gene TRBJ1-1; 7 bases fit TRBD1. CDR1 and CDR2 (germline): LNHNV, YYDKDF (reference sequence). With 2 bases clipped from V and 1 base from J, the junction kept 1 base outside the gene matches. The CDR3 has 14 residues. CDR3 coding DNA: TGTGCCACCAGCAGAAGGACAGGGAACACTGAAGCTTTCTTT. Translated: CATSRRTGNTEAFF.

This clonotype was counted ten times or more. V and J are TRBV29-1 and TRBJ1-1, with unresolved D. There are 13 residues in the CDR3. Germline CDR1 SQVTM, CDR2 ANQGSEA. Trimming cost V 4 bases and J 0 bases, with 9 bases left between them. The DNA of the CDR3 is TGCAGCGTTGGCCCAGGATTGAACACTGAAGCTTTCTTT. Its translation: CSVGPGLNTEAFF.

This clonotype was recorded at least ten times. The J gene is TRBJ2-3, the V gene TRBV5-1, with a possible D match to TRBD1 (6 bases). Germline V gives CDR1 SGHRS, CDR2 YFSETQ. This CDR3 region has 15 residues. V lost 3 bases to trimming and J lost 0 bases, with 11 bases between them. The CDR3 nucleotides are TGCGCCAGCAGCTCAGGGGCACCTAGCACAGATACGCAGTATTTT. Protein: CASSSGAPSTDTQYF. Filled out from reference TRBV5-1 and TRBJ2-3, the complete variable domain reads KAGVTQTPRYLIKTRGQQVTLSCSPISGHRSVSWYQQTPGQGLQFLFEYFSETQRNKGNFPGRFSGRQFSNSRSEMNVSTLELGDSALYLCASSSGAPSTDTQYFGPGTRLTVL.

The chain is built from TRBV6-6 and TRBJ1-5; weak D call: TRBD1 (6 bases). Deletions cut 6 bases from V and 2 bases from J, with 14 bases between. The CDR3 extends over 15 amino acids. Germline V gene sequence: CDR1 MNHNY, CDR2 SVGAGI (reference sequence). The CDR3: CASRRTDGGNQPQHF. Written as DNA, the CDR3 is TGTGCCAGCAGAAGGACAGACGGAGGCAATCAGCCCCAGCATTTT.

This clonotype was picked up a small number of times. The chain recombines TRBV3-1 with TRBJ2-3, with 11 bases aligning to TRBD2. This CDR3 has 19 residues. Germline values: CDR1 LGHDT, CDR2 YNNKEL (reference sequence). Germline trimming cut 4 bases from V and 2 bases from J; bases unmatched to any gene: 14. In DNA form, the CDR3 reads TGTGCCAGCAGCCGGAGACTAGCGGGGCAGCCCAGAGTCACAGATACGCAGTATTTT. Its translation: CASSRRLAGQPRVTDTQYF.

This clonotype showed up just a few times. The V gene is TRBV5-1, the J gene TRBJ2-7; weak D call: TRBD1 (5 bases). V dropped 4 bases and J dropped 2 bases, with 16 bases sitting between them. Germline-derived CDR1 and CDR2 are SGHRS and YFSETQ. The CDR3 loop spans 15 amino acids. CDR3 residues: CASSPGQGRTYEQYF. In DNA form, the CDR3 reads TGCGCCAGCAGCCCGGGCCAGGGCAGAACCTACGAGCAGTACTTC.

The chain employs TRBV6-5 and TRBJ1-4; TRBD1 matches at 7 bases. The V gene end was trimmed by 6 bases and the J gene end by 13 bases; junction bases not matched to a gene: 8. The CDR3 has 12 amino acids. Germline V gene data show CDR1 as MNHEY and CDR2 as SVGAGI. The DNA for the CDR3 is TGTGCCAGCAGCCCCCAGGGGGGGCGACTGTTTTTT. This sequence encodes CASSPQGGRLFF.

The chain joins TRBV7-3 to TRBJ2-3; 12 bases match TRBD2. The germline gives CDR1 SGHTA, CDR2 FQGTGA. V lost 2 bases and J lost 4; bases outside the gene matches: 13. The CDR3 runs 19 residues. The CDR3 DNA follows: TGTGCCAGCAGCTTATTAGGGGCTAGCGGGGGGGCGTTCGCAGATACGCAGTATTTT. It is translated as CASSLLGASGGAFADTQYF.

This chain's CDR3 is CSARDPSGSAANTGELFF. The CDR3 DNA reads TGCAGTGCTAGAGATCCTAGCGGGAGTGCCGCGAACACCGGGGAGCTGTTTTTT. The chain uses TRBV20-1 and TRBJ2-2, with 10 bases aligning to TRBD2. This CDR3 has 18 amino acids. In germline, CDR1 is DFQATT, CDR2 SNEGSKA (reference sequence). V shed 0 bases and J 0 bases; nucleotides not matched to a gene: 7.

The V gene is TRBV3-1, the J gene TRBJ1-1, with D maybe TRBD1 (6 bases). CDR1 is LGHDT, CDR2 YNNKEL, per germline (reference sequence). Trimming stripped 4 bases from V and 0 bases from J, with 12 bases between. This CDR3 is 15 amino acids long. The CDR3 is CASSRVTGMNTEAFF. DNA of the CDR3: TGTGCCAGCAGCCGGGTGACAGGTATGAACACTGAAGCTTTCTTT.

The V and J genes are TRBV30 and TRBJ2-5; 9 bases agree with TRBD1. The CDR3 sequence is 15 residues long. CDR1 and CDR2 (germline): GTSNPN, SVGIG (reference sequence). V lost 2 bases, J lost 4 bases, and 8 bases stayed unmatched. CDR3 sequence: CAWSLGTGPPETQYF. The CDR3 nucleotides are TGTGCCTGGAGTCTCGGGACAGGGCCCCCAGAGACCCAGTACTTC.

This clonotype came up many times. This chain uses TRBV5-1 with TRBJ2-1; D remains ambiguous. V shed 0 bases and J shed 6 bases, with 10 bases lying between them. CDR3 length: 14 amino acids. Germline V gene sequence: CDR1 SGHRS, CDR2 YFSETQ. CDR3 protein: CASSLGPPGNEQFF. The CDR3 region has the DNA TGCGCCAGCAGCTTGGGGCCCCCAGGCAATGAGCAGTTCTTC.

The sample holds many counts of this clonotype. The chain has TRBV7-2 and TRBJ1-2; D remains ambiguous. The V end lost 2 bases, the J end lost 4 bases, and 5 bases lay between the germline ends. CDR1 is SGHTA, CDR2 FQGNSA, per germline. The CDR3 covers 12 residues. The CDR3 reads CASSLTAYGYTF. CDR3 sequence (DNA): TGTGCCAGCAGCTTAACAGCCTATGGCTACACCTTC.

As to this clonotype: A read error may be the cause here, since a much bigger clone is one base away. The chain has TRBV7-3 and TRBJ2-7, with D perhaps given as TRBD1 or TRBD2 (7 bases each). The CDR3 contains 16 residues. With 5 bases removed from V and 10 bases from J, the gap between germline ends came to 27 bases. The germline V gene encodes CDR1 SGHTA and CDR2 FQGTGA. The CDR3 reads CASSNGGGGLARTQYF. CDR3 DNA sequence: TGTGCCAGCAGCAACGGGGGAGGGGGCTTAGCGAGAACCCAGTACTTC.

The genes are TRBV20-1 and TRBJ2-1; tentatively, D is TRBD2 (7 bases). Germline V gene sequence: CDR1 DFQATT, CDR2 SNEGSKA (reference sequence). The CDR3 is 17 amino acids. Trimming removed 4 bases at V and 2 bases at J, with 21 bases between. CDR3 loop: CSAKGGFGRATYNEQFF. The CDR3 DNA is TGCAGTGCTAAGGGGGGGTTTGGAAGGGCCACCTACAATGAGCAGTTCTTC.

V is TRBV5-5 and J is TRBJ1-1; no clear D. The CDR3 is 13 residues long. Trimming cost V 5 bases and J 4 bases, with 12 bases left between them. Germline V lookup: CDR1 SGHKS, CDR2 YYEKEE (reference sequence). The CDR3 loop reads CASRTVEVTEAFF. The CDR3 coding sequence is TGTGCCAGCAGGACGGTGGAGGTCACTGAAGCTTTCTTT.

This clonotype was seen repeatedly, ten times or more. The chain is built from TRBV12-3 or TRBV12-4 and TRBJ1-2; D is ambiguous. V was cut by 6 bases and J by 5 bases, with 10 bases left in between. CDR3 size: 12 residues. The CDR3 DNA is TGTGCCAGCAGCTCGGACGTGTATGGCTACACCTTC. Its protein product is CASSSDVYGYTF.

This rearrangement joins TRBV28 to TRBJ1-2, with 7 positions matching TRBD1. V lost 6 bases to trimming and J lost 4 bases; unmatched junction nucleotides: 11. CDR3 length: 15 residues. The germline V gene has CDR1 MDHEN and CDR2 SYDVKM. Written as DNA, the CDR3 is TGTGCCAGCAGCAAGCCCGGGACAGAGACCTATGGCTACACCTTC. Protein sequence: CASSKPGTETYGYTF.

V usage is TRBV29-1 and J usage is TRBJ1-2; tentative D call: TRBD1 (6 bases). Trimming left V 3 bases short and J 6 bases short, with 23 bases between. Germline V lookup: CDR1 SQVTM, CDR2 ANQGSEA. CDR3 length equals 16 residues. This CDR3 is CSVDLAPGAGKHGYTF. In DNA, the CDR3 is TGCAGCGTTGATTTGGCTCCGGGGGCGGGGAAGCATGGCTACACCTTC. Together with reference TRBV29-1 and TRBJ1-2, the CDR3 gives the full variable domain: SAVISQKPSRDICQRGTSLTIQCQVDSQVTMMFWYRQQPGQSLTLIATANQGSEATYESGFVIDKFPISRPNLTFSTLTVSNMSPEDSSIYLCSVDLAPGAGKHGYTFGSGTRLTVV.

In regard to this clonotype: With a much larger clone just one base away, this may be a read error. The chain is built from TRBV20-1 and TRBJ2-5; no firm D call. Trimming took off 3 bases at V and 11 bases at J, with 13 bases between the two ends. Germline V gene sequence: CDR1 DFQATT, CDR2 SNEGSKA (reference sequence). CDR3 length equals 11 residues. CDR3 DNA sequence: TGCAGTGCTAGCGGCGCTACTGAGCAGTACTTC. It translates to CSASGATEQYF.

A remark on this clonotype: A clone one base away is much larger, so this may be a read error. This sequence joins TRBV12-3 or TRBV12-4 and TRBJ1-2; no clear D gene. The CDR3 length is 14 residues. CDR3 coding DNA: TGTGCCTGCAGTTATGGACGGACTAACTATGGCTACACCTTC. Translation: CACSYGRTNYGYTF.

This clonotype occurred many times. This CDR3 reads CASSSGQGGVYEQYF. DNA for the CDR3: TGTGCCAGCAGTTCCGGACAGGGTGGAGTCTACGAGCAGTACTTC. V usage is TRBV6-6 and J usage is TRBJ2-7, with 8 bases identical to TRBD1. This CDR3 is built from 15 residues. CDR1 and CDR2 (germline): MNHNY, SVGAGI (reference sequence). Unmatched junction bases numbered 8, after V lost 4 bases and J lost 3 bases.